This T cell receptor (beta chain) was identified in a study of identical twins. This clonotype has at least ten counts. Using its own MiXCR run on the 5' RACE reads, TCRdb lists one record per CDR3 protein. The profile shows about 150,000 distinct CDR3 sequences, roughly 3.3% of them singletons. CDR1 and CDR2 (germline): KGHSH, LQKENI. The CDR3 is made up of 14 amino acids. V was trimmed by 5 bases and J by 3 bases, leaving 14 bases between them. The receptor's source is a young man in good health. This chain links TRBV18 with TRBJ2-7; D not resolved. Material: memory T cells sorted from blood. CDR3 nucleotides: TGTGCCAGCTCAAAGTCGGGCAGGATCTACGAGCAGTACGTC. It specifies CASSKSGRIYEQYV.